What follows are 25 T cell receptor beta chains derived from one specimen sequenced in a study of early T cells in non-severe SARS-CoV-2 infection. TCRdb itself ran the 5' RACE reads through MiXCR, one entry per CDR3 protein. The table has about 54,000 distinct CDR3 sequences, about 7.6% seen once. The starting material was whole blood, obtained at baseline. These receptors were obtained from an adult who was a healthcare worker with PCR-confirmed SARS-CoV-2 infection or an uninfected control (not recorded which).

This clonotype was picked up a small number of times. V usage is TRBV20-1 and J usage is TRBJ2-5, with no clear D. Germline values: CDR1 DFQATT, CDR2 SNEGSKA (reference sequence). V lost 5 bases and J lost 4, with 8 bases in between. This CDR3 contains 11 residues. The CDR3 here is CSAPVLETQYF. The CDR3, as DNA: TGCAGTGCTCCCGTACTAGAGACCCAGTACTTC.

This clonotype has only a few counts. The chain recombines TRBV4-1 with TRBJ2-7; 10 bases fit TRBD1. This CDR3 region has 15 residues. CDR1 and CDR2 from the germline V gene are MGHRA and YSYEKL. Unmatched junction bases numbered 2, after V lost 1 base and J lost 2 bases. CDR3 nucleotides: TGCGCCAGCAGCCAAGTCGGACAGGGGGCCTACGAGCAGTACTTC. Translation: CASSQVGQGAYEQYF.

This clonotype occurred many times. This chain uses TRBV27 with TRBJ2-1; 7 bases are a match to TRBD1. Looked up from germline, CDR1 is MNHEY and CDR2 is SMNVEV (reference sequence). The trim removed 6 bases at V and 6 bases at J, leaving 8 bases unmatched. This CDR3 spans 14 amino acids. The CDR3 DNA is TGTGCCAGCAGCCTTACAGGGGCTAGCAATGAGCAGTTCTTC. Translation: CASSLTGASNEQFF.

The chain joins TRBV18 to TRBJ2-3; D possibly uses TRBD1 or TRBD2 (6 bases each). CDR1 and CDR2 from the germline V gene are KGHSH and LQKENI. The V and J ends lost 2 bases and 4 bases respectively, with 13 bases between them. The CDR3 sequence is 15 residues long. The CDR3 DNA reads as TGTGCCAGCTCACCAGGGTACAGGGAGGCAGATACGCAGTATTTT. This sequence encodes CASSPGYREADTQYF.

The gene calls are TRBV11-2 and TRBJ2-3; possibly TRBD1 for D (6 bases). There are 15 residues in the CDR3. From germline, CDR1 is SGHAT and CDR2 FQNNGV. The V end lost 5 bases, the J end lost 3 bases, and 15 bases lay between the germline ends. CDR3 amino acids: CASSTSQGVTDTQYF. The CDR3 region has the DNA TGTGCCAGCAGCACCTCACAGGGAGTGACAGATACGCAGTATTTT.

There are many counts of this clonotype. The V and J genes are TRBV7-6 and TRBJ2-7; the D is unclear. CDR3 length: 13 residues. Germline V gene data show CDR1 as SGHVS and CDR2 as FNYEAQ. Trimming left V 2 bases short and J 1 base short, with 6 bases between. CDR3 amino acids: CASSLQESYEQYF. The CDR3 DNA reads as TGTGCCAGCAGCTTACAGGAATCCTACGAGCAGTACTTC.

This clonotype was observed at least ten times. The chain joins TRBV18 to TRBJ2-7; 9 positions match TRBD2. V gave up 5 bases and J gave up 3 bases; unmatched junction bases: 14. CDR3 length equals 17 residues. Germline-derived CDR1 and CDR2 are KGHSH and LQKENI. Written as DNA, the CDR3 is TGTGCCAGCTCAACAGCGGATTCGACTAGCGGACTCTACGAGCAGTACTTC. Its protein is CASSTADSTSGLYEQYF.

This clonotype came up a few times. The gene calls are TRBV5-1 and TRBJ2-7; D could derive from TRBD1 or TRBD2 (5 bases each). The germline V gene encodes CDR1 SGHRS and CDR2 YFSETQ. The CDR3 spans 13 residues. Trimming cost V 1 base and J 7 bases, with 12 bases left between them. CDR3 bases: TGCGCCAGCAGCTTGACCGGGACCCAGGAGCAGTACTTC. Amino acid sequence: CASSLTGTQEQYF.

This rearrangement joins TRBV7-9 to TRBJ2-7; 11 nucleotides agree with TRBD2. There are 18 residues in the CDR3. V was clipped by 1 base and J by 0 bases; unmatched bases: 8. Germline CDR1 reads SEHNR; CDR2 reads FQNEAQ (reference sequence). DNA for the CDR3: TGTGCCAGCAGCTTAGAGCCGACCCTAGCGGGAGGCTCCTACGAGCAGTACTTC. Translation: CASSLEPTLAGGSYEQYF.

This clonotype was detected only a few times. The rearrangement links TRBV12-3 or TRBV12-4 to TRBJ2-3; 7 nucleotides align to TRBD2. Trimming removed 3 bases from V and 4 bases from J; junction bases left unmatched: 7. The CDR3 runs to 15 residues. The CDR3 loop is CASSFGGSHADTQYF. As DNA, the CDR3 is TGTGCCAGCAGTTTCGGCGGGAGTCATGCAGATACGCAGTATTTT.

This clonotype appeared a few times. The chain is built from TRBV29-1 and TRBJ2-2, with 7 bases lining up with TRBD1. V dropped 6 bases and J dropped 7; count of bases not matched to a gene: 11. This CDR3 has 14 residues. The germline gives CDR1 SQVTM, CDR2 ANQGSEA. In DNA form, the CDR3 reads TGCAGCGTCGTACAAACAGGGGCGGTCGGGGAGCTGTTTTTT. Protein sequence: CSVVQTGAVGELFF.

This clonotype was seen ten or more times. The V and J genes are TRBV18 and TRBJ2-7, with D unclear. From germline, CDR1 is KGHSH and CDR2 LQKENI. V lost 0 bases and J 3 bases, leaving 12 bases between the germline ends. The CDR3 sequence is 15 residues long. The CDR3 spells CASSPPDPDLYEQYF. DNA of the CDR3: TGTGCCAGCTCACCACCGGATCCTGACCTCTACGAGCAGTACTTC.

This clonotype was picked up many times. This chain joins TRBV7-9 and TRBJ2-1, with 9 bases aligning to TRBD1. Germline lookup yields CDR1 SEHNR and CDR2 FQNEAQ (reference sequence). V dropped 4 bases and J dropped 3; count of bases not matched to a gene: 4. The CDR3 has 15 residues. CDR3 coding DNA: TGTGCCAGCAGCTCACCGGGACAGGGCTACAATGAGCAGTTCTTC. Encoded protein: CASSSPGQGYNEQFF.

This clonotype was picked up many times. The chain couples TRBV7-3 to TRBJ2-7, with a tentative D call TRBD2 (5 bases). V lost 3 bases and J lost 3, with 15 bases in between. The CDR3 runs to 15 residues. Per germline, CDR1 SGHTA and CDR2 FQGTGA. CDR3 DNA sequence: TGTGCCAGCAGCTTGTGGGCTAGCCACGTCTACGAGCAGTACTTC. Translating it yields CASSLWASHVYEQYF.

The chain's CDR3 is CASSQSGNWYEQFF. The CDR3 nucleotides are TGTGCCAGCAGCCAAAGCGGGAATTGGTATGAGCAGTTCTTC. The chain uses TRBV3-1 and TRBJ2-1; 7 bases are a match to TRBD2. The CDR3 runs 14 residues. J was trimmed by 8 bases and V by 2 bases; bases with no gene match: 6. The V gene's germline CDR1 is LGHDT and CDR2 YNNKEL (reference sequence).

The table lists this clonotype with a few counts. The V call is TRBV12-3 or TRBV12-4, the J call TRBJ1-5, with 10 bases lining up with TRBD1. This CDR3 contains 17 residues. The trim removed 7 bases at V and 7 bases at J, leaving 16 bases unmatched. The CDR3 spells CASTSSSGTGVGQPQHF. CDR3 nucleotides: TGTGCCAGCACCTCCTCCTCCGGGACAGGGGTAGGACAGCCCCAGCATTTT.

This clonotype was observed many times. The chain joins TRBV30 to TRBJ2-1; D is unclear. Between the trimmed V and J ends, which lost 0 bases and 7 bases, there was a span of 7 bases. The germline V gene encodes CDR1 GTSNPN and CDR2 SVGIG (reference sequence). The CDR3 runs to 12 residues. The CDR3 DNA reads TGTGCCTGGAGTGTACAGTGGAATGAGCAGTTCTTC. Translating gives CAWSVQWNEQFF.

This clonotype was seen a few times. J is TRBJ1-4 and V is TRBV19; D not resolved. There are 15 residues in the CDR3. Deletions cut 3 bases from V and 4 bases from J, with 12 bases between. CDR1 LNHDA and CDR2 SQIVND come from the germline V gene (reference sequence). CDR3 DNA: TGTGCCAGTAGTATCCGCCTTGGGATTAATGAAAAACTGTTTTTT. Protein product: CASSIRLGINEKLFF. Together with reference TRBV19 and TRBJ1-4, the CDR3 gives the full variable domain: DGGITQSPKYLFRKEGQNVTLSCEQNLNHDAMYWYRQDPGQGLRLIYYSQIVNDFQKGDIAEGYSVSREKKESFPLTVTSAQKNPTAFYLCASSIRLGINEKLFFGSGTQLSVL.

This clonotype was seen a handful of times. The rearrangement uses TRBV20-1 and TRBJ2-1, with 10 bases that match TRBD2. CDR3 length equals 16 residues. With V trimmed by 1 base and J by 6 bases, 9 bases remained unmatched. Germline V lookup: CDR1 DFQATT, CDR2 SNEGSKA (reference sequence). CDR3 bases: TGCAGTGCTAGAGGACTAGCGGGTCTATCCCCCAATGAGCAGTTCTTC. Translating gives CSARGLAGLSPNEQFF.

The sample holds a few counts of this clonotype. The J gene is TRBJ2-7, the V gene TRBV7-2, with TRBD1 matching 7 bases. Germline V gives CDR1 SGHTA, CDR2 FQGNSA. Trimming cost V 5 bases and J 6 bases; bases outside gene matches: 10. This CDR3 is built from 14 residues. The DNA for the CDR3 is TGTGCCAGCAGCAAAAGGGACAGAGGTCCCGAGCAGTACTTC. Protein product: CASSKRDRGPEQYF.

V and J are TRBV7-2 and TRBJ2-3, with TRBD2 matching over 13 bases. Trimming took 6 bases from V and 4 from J; bases not matched to a gene: 7. Germline CDR1 reads SGHTA; CDR2 reads FQGNSA. This CDR3 is 16 amino acids long. This CDR3 is CASRPTSGRTPDTQYF. DNA for the CDR3: TGTGCCAGCAGGCCGACTAGCGGGAGGACCCCAGATACGCAGTATTTT.

This clonotype was recorded at least ten times. The V and J genes are TRBV14 and TRBJ2-7; either TRBD1 or TRBD2 may supply D (6 bases each). CDR3 length: 16 residues. V shed 1 base and J shed 2 bases, with 15 bases lying between them. Germline values: CDR1 SGHDN, CDR2 FVKESK. CDR3 protein: CASSQGGGQITYEQYF. In DNA form, the CDR3 reads TGTGCCAGCAGCCAAGGGGGAGGACAGATAACCTACGAGCAGTACTTC. Together with reference TRBV14 and TRBJ2-7, the CDR3 gives the full variable domain: EAGVTQFPSHSVIEKGQTVTLRCDPISGHDNLYWYRRVMGKEIKFLLHFVKESKQDESGMPNNRFLAERTGGTYSTLKVQPAELEDSGVYFCASSQGGGQITYEQYFGPGTRLTVT.

This clonotype was seen repeatedly, ten times or more. The V gene is TRBV19, the J gene TRBJ1-6; a weak D match, TRBD1 (5 bases). The ends were cut back, 3 bases at V and 7 bases at J, with 10 bases in the middle. This CDR3 contains 14 residues. The germline gives CDR1 LNHDA, CDR2 SQIVND (reference sequence). The CDR3 coding sequence is TGTGCCAGTAGTATTGCGACAGCAAATTCACCCCTCCACTTT. Its protein product is CASSIATANSPLHF.

This clonotype was recorded at least ten times. The chain carries TRBV6-4 and TRBJ2-3; 10 bases match TRBD1. The length of the CDR3 is 14 residues. J gave up 4 bases and V 2 bases, and 0 bases lay outside the gene matches. CDR1 and CDR2 (germline): MRHNA, SNTAGT. The CDR3 loop reads CASSDGQGADTQYF. The CDR3 DNA sequence: TGTGCCAGCAGTGACGGACAGGGGGCAGATACGCAGTATTTT.

The rearrangement uses TRBV7-2 and TRBJ1-3, with D tentatively TRBD1 (6 bases). This CDR3 spans 14 amino acids. CDR1 is SGHTA and CDR2 is FQGNSA in the germline V gene. V was cut by 3 bases and J by 5 bases, with 11 bases left in between. CDR3 amino acids: CASSFKTGRNTIYF. The DNA of the CDR3 is TGTGCCAGCAGCTTCAAAACAGGGCGAAACACCATATATTTT.